Listed below are T cell receptor beta chains from one sample, sequenced in a study of blood T cell repertoires in COVID-19. The assay was immunoSEQ multiplex PCR, and TCRdb's table has in-frame clones only and misses some. The sample holds 65,000 to 90,000 clones, 87% seen once. The material sequenced was peripheral blood. The receptors come from a man aged 25 to 40 with acute or convalescent COVID-19. CDR3s include the opening cysteine and the closing phenylalanine or tryptophan. The D gene is left open where the match is weak.

TRBJ2-3 TRBV6-5 TRBD2 CASSRLAGEADTQYF
TRBJ1-3 TRBV7-2 TRBD1 CASSLTGVTGNTIYF
TRBJ1-5 TRBV2 TRBD1 CASKQAGGRQEPQHF
TRBJ1-6 TRBV9 - CASSVGSGVNSPLHF
TRBJ2-7 TRBV6-1 - CASSEAAGDEQYF
TRBJ1-1 TRBV7-9 TRBD1 CASSKSGGTEAFF
TRBJ2-7 TRBV6-5 TRBD1 CASRGTGSSREQYF
TRBJ2-7 TRBV7-2 - CASSLVPVRSYEQYF
TRBJ2-3 TRBV12-5 - CASGLDIHRADTQYF
TRBJ2-2 TRBV28 TRBD2 CASSASGLAGGRSTGELFF
TRBJ2-3 TRBV12-5 TRBD2 CASGFFLAGPPSTDTQYF
TRBJ2-1 TRBV19 TRBD2 CASGRLAGDNEQFF
TRBJ1-4 TRBV27 TRBD1 CASSSHVGTGSLKEKLFF
TRBJ2-7 TRBV7-2 - CASSPPGYEQYF
TRBJ2-7 TRBV5-1 - CASSLMGPYEQYF
TRBJ2-7 TRBV4-2 - CASSHPSRGGMHEQYF
TRBJ1-5 TRBV2 TRBD1 CASSEEGAGNQPQHF
TRBJ2-3 TRBV30 TRBD2 CAWSVARTSGPKDTQYF
TRBJ2-7 TRBV4-1 - CASSPVQGSYEQYF
TRBJ2-2 TRBV29-1 - CSVTLGTGELFF
TRBJ2-7 TRBV7-2 - CASSLQRLEQYF
TRBJ2-7 TRBV20-1 - CSASKSPGAYEQYF
TRBJ1-1 TRBV7-9 - CASSPTNTEAFF
TRBJ1-1 TRBV3-1/TRBV3-2 - CASSQVRGFDTEAFF
TRBJ1-2 TRBV7-2 - CASSSQGSSGYTF
TRBJ1-2 TRBV27 TRBD1 CASSFGQGDYGYTF
TRBJ1-4 TRBV5-8 - CASSPTGGYIGKLFF
TRBJ2-1 TRBV28 - CASRRDYNEQFF